This T cell receptor (beta chain) originates from a study of identical twins listed by TCRdb under 2016. Broadly, across the study: To test whether fetal clonotypes persist, the study used deep sequencing on TCR alpha and beta repertoires from monozygotic twins, unrelated adults of various ages, and cord blood. To rule out contamination, the twin experiments were replicated at different times with different library preparation protocols. Overall results and qualifications from the work: In monozygotic twins, recombination models systematically underestimated out-of-frame TCR alpha sharing, but the models matched the sharing seen between unrelated individuals. Out-of-frame TCR alpha sequences shared between twins showed an excess of low generation-probability sequences compared with coincidental sharing between unrelated individuals. Invariant T cells such as MAIT and iNKT could partly confound zero-insertion analyses, though diverse VJ usage argued against this for most clonotypes. In beta out-of-frame sequences, excess twin sharing was weaker, because having fewer shared sequences lowered the signal-to-noise ratio. Fewer insertions were carried by abundant cord blood beta clonotypes; a weaker similar trend was observed in young adult naive repertoires, while no such trend was observed in memory repertoires. Because the same donors could not be followed over many years, the conclusions relied on cross-sectional statistical analysis.

Remarks on this clonotype: The antigen it recognizes is unknown. Base qualities are not recorded, but no much larger clone differs from it by a single base.

Library method: 5' RACE. The sample was run on an Illumina HiSeq 2000. Template switching introduced a universal primer binding site; the final cDNA contained a unique molecular identifier, enabling accurate counting of TCR cDNA molecules. Specific primers in the conserved constant-segment region were used to synthesize first-strand cDNA for the TCR alpha and beta chains. To control for contamination, each cDNA library was double barcoded with a SMART-Mk sample barcode plus Illumina barcodes. Two successive PCR steps introduced TruSeq adapter sequences along with Illumina sample barcodes. Sequencing of the TCR alpha and beta cDNA libraries was done on the Illumina HiSeq platform using custom primers. Processing in the source paper ran as follows. MiGEC processed the raw reads to extract unique molecular identifiers, while MiXCR was used to determine the CDR3 positions. Recombination models were inferred per individual with the repgenHMM and IGoR tools using an EM algorithm. The tcR package in R was used for shared clonotype analysis, with sharing normalized by the product of cloneset sizes. To study raw recombination without the effects of thymic and clonal selection, out-of-frame nonproductive sequences were analyzed. TCRdb trimmed the raw reads at Q25, called clones with MiXCR and kept productive beta chains. CDR3 protein sequences are deduplicated, and each keeps its most common genes and DNA. These V and J calls rely on TCRdb rather than the paper's analysis. The sample yields roughly 1.6 million distinct CDR3 sequences; around 33% were counted once. The ten largest clones capture more than 0.25% of the sample.

CDR1 and CDR2, looked up from the germline V gene, are MNHEY and SVGAGI. CDR3 length: 15 amino acids, cysteine to phenylalanine. Of the read, only the CDR3 DNA is kept; its 45 bases are in frame from base 1. Only healthy Caucasian donors were included. The chain uses TRBV6-5 and TRBJ2-5; TRBD2 aligns with 12 central bases. The J call may be mistaken, given a closer DNA end match to TRBJ2-7. Material for sequencing was cord blood. The clonotype originates from a newborn girl in good health. The sequenced DNA is TGTGCCAGCAGTACCGGACTAGCGGGACTCTACGAGCAGTACTTC. This yields the protein CASSTGLAGLYEQYF.